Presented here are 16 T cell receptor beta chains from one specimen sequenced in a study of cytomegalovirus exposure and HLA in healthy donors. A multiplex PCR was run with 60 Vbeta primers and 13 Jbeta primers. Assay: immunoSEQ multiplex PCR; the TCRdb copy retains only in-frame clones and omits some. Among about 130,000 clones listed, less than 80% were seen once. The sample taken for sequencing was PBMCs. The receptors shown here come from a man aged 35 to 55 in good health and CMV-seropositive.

The CDR3 here is CASSNGTINAGELFF. As DNA, the CDR3 is TGCGCCAGCAGCAACGGGACTATCAACGCCGGGGAGCTGTTTTTT. The genes are TRBV5-1 and TRBJ2-2; 7 bases fit TRBD2. Germline CDR1 and CDR2: SGHRS and YFSETQ. Trimming removed 4 bases from V and 6 bases from J; junction bases left unmatched: 9. The CDR3 is 15 amino acids.

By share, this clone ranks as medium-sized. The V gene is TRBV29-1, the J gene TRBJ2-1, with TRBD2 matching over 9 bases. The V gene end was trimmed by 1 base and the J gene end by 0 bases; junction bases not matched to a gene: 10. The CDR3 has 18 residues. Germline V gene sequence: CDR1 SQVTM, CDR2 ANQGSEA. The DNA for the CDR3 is TGCAGCGTTGAAGGTGAAATGGCGGGAGGGAGCTCCTACAATGAGCAGTTCTTC. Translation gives CSVEGEMAGGSSYNEQFF.

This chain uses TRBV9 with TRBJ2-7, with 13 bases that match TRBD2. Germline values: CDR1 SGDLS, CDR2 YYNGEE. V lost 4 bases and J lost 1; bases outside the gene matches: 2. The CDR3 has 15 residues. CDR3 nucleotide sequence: TGTGCCAGCAGCCCACTAGCGGGGGGGTCCTACGAGCAGTACTTC. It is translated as CASSPLAGGSYEQYF.

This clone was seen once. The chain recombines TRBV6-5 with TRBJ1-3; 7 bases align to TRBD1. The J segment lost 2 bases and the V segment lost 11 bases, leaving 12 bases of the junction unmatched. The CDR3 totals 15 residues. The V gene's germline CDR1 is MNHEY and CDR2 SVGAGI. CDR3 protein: CAAIPTGETGNTIYF. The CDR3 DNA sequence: TGTGCCGCGATACCAACAGGGGAAACTGGAAACACCATATATTTT.

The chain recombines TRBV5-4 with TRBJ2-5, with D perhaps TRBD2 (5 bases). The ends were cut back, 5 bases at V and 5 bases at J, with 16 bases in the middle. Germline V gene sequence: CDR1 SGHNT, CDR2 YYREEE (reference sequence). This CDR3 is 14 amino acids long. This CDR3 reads CASSSSGRQETQYF. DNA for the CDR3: TGTGCCAGCAGTTCCTCGGGAAGGCAGGAGACCCAGTACTTC.

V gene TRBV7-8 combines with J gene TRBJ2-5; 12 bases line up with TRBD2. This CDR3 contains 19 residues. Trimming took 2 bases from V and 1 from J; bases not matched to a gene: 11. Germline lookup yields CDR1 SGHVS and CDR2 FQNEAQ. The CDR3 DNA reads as TGTGCCAGCAGCTTAAGATCGCTAGCGGGGGGGTACCTCCAAGAGACCCAGTACTTC. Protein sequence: CASSLRSLAGGYLQETQYF.

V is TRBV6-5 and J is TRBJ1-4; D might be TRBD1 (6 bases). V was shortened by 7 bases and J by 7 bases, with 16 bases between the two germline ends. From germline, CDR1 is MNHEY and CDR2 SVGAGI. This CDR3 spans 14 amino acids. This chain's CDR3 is CASKQGYGSEKLFF. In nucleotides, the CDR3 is TGTGCCAGCAAACAGGGCTATGGAAGTGAAAAACTGTTTTTT.

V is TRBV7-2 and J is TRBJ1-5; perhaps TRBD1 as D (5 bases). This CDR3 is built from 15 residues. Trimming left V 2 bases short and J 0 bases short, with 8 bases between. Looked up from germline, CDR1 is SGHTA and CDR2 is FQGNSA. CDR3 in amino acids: CASSLTRDSNQPQHF. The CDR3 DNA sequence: TGTGCCAGCAGCTTAACCAGGGATAGCAATCAGCCCCAGCATTTT. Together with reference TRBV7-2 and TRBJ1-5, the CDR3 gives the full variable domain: GAGVSQSPSNKVTEKGKDVELRCDPISGHTALYWYRQSLGQGLEFLIYFQGNSAPDKSGLPSDRFSAERTGGSVSTLTIQRTQQEDSAVYLCASSLTRDSNQPQHFGDGTRLSIL.

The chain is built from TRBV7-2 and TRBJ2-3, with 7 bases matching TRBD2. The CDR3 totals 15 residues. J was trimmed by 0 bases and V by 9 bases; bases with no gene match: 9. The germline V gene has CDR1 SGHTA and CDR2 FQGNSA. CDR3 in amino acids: CASRLTAGSTDTQYF. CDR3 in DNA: TGTGCCAGTCGGCTGACAGCGGGAAGCACAGATACGCAGTATTTT.

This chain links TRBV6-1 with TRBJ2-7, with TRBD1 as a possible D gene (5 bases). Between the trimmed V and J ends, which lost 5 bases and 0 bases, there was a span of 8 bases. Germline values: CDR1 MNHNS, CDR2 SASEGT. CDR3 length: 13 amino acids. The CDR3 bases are TGTGCCAGCAGTTTGGGGCACTCCTACGAGCAGTACTTC. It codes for CASSLGHSYEQYF.

CDR3 sequence: CASKPGRQGLTDAEAFF. The DNA of the CDR3 is TGTGCCAGCAAACCGGGCCGACAGGGCCTCACGGACGCTGAAGCTTTCTTT. The genes are TRBV27 and TRBJ1-1; 7 bases agree with TRBD1. CDR1 MNHEY and CDR2 SMNVEV come from the germline V gene (reference sequence). With V trimmed by 7 bases and J by 6 bases, 20 bases remained unmatched. CDR3 size: 17 residues.

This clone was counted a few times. The CDR3 nucleotides are TGTGCCAGCAGCTCGCGACTAGCGGGAGGGGGAAATGAGCAGTTCTTC. Encoded protein: CASSSRLAGGGNEQFF. The J gene is TRBJ2-1, the V gene TRBV5-8; 14 nucleotides agree with TRBD2. V lost 3 bases, J lost 7 bases, and 6 bases stayed unmatched. CDR1 is SGHTS, CDR2 YDEGEE, per germline. The length of the CDR3 is 16 residues.

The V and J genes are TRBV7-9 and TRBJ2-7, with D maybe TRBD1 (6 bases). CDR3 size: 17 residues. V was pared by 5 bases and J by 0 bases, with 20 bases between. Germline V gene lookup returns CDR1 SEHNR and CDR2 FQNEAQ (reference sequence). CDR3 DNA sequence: TGTGCCAGCAGCCCGGTTGGTGGGGACACTCGCTCCTACGAGCAGTACTTC. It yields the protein CASSPVGGDTRSYEQYF.

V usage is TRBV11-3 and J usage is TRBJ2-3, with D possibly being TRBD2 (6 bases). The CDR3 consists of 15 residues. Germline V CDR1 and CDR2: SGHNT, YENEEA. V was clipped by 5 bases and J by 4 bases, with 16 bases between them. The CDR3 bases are TGTGCCAGCAGCCTGGGACTTTCGCCTCCAGATACGCAGTATTTT. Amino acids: CASSLGLSPPDTQYF.

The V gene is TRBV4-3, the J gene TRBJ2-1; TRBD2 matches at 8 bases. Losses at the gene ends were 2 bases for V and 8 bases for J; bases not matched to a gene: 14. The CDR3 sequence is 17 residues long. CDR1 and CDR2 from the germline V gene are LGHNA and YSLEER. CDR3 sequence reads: CASSQSTAGAGWYEQFF. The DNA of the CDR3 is TGCGCCAGCAGCCAATCTACAGCGGGAGCAGGGTGGTATGAGCAGTTCTTC.

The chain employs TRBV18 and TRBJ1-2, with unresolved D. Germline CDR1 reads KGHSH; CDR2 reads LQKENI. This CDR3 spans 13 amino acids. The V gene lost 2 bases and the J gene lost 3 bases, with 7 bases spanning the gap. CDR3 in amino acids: CASSPIGDYGYTF. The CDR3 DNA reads TGTGCCAGCTCACCAATCGGTGACTATGGCTACACCTTC.